This T cell receptor beta chain was identified during a study of blood T cell repertoires in COVID-19. Whole-study context: Italy, Spain and the United States were the sources of the convalescent and acute COVID-19 samples.

The germline gives CDR1 ENHRY, CDR2 SYGVKD. The CDR3 contains 17 residues. Trimming stripped 0 bases from V and 6 bases from J, with 18 bases between. Clones were sequenced by immunoSEQ multiplex PCR, and TCRdb holds only the in-frame ones, with some missing. The table includes 250,000 or so clones, almost 90% detected once. The gene calls are TRBV10-3 and TRBJ2-4, with D maybe TRBD2 (5 bases). The TCR sequence derives from an older woman with COVID-19, enrolled during active disease. Sequencing was carried out using peripheral blood. DNA for the CDR3: TGTGCCATCAGTGAGTCAGTAACGGGTTATGAGGGAAACATTCAGTACTTC. This sequence encodes CAISESVTGYEGNIQYF.